These T cell receptor beta chains were read from a single sample in a study of T cell responses to AZD1222 COVID-19 vaccine. Here immunoSEQ multiplex PCR was the method, and the copy in TCRdb shows in-frame clones only, minus some. The sample consists of 150,000 or so clones, approximately 91% of them appearing once. This material consisted of peripheral blood, taken 28 days after the second AZD1222 dose. The receptor set was obtained from an adult who received the AZD1222 COVID-19 vaccine. CDR3s include the opening cysteine and the closing phenylalanine or tryptophan. The D gene is left open where the match is weak. A clone size is listed for some rows: how often the clone was seen (once, few, many), or a class if it is expanded.

j_call,d_call,clone_size,v_call,cdr3_length,cdr3_aa,cdr3_nt
TRBJ2-1,TRBD2,NA,TRBV19,12,CASSLVAGIKFF,TGTGCCAGTAGCCTAGTAGCGGGAATAAAGTTCTTC
TRBJ2-3,TRBD2,NA,TRBV4-1,15,CASSWREAGTDTQYF,TGCGCCAGCAGCTGGCGGGAGGCTGGCACAGATACGCAGTATTTT
TRBJ1-2,TRBD1,NA,TRBV20-1,11,CSARTGLGYTF,TGCAGTGCAAGGACAGGGTTAGGCTACACCTTC
TRBJ2-1,NA,NA,TRBV7-8,15,CASSINRDRGNEQFF,TGTGCCAGCAGCATAAACAGGGACCGGGGGAATGAGCAGTTCTTC
TRBJ1-2,NA,NA,TRBV29-1,12,CSVVSTNYGYTF,TGCAGCGTTGTATCCACGAACTATGGCTACACCTTC
TRBJ2-5,NA,NA,TRBV18,12,CASSPARQTQYF,TGTGCCAGCTCACCTGCGAGACAGACCCAGTACTTC
TRBJ2-1,NA,NA,TRBV4-1,14,CAGSQHLRVNEQFF,TGCGCCGGCAGCCAACATCTCAGGGTCAATGAGCAGTTCTTC
TRBJ2-1,TRBD1,once,TRBV6-5,15,CASSYWGQGGNEQFF,TGTGCCAGCAGTTACTGGGGACAGGGGGGCAATGAGCAGTTCTTC
TRBJ2-1,TRBD2,NA,TRBV9,20,CASSVEDLVASGRAYNEQFF,TGTGCCAGCAGCGTAGAAGACCTTGTGGCTAGCGGGAGGGCCTACAATGAGCAGTTCTTC
TRBJ2-1,TRBD2,NA,TRBV11-1,16,CASSLRTGGQISEQFF,TGTGCCAGCAGCTTAAGAACGGGAGGTCAAATCAGTGAGCAGTTCTTC
TRBJ1-5,NA,once,TRBV6-5,15,CASSYSFLGNQPQHF,TGTGCCAGCAGTTACTCGTTTCTGGGCAATCAGCCCCAGCATTTT
TRBJ2-5,NA,NA,TRBV5-1,11,CASSAQETQYF,TGCGCCAGCAGCGCCCAAGAGACCCAGTACTTC
TRBJ2-1,TRBD2,NA,TRBV5-1,15,CASSLTSGTYNEQFF,TGCGCCAGCAGCTTAACTAGCGGCACCTACAATGAGCAGTTCTTC
TRBJ1-5,NA,NA,TRBV28,15,CASSWSKQLNQPQHF,TGTGCCAGCAGTTGGAGCAAGCAGCTTAATCAGCCCCAGCATTTT
TRBJ2-3,TRBD1,NA,TRBV7-9,15,CASSFRQGASDTQYF,TGTGCCAGCAGCTTTCGACAGGGGGCCTCAGATACGCAGTATTTT
TRBJ1-2,NA,NA,TRBV27,13,CASSFDRDYGYTF,TGTGCCAGCAGTTTCGACAGAGACTATGGCTACACCTTC
TRBJ1-6,NA,NA,TRBV6-1,15,CASSELDRLSSPLHF,TGTGCCAGCAGTGAACTCGACAGGCTAAGTTCACCCCTCCACTTT
TRBJ2-1,NA,NA,TRBV21-1,18,CASSLWRAQGLLRHEQFF,TGTGCCAGCAGCCTTTGGAGAGCCCAGGGACTTTTACGGCATGAGCAGTTCTTC
TRBJ1-5,TRBD1,NA,TRBV19,14,CASSINRGNQPQHF,TGTGCCAGTAGTATTAACAGGGGGAATCAGCCCCAGCATTTT
TRBJ1-1,NA,NA,TRBV28,13,CASSKQGAAEAFF,TGTGCCAGCAGTAAACAGGGAGCCGCTGAAGCTTTCTTT
TRBJ2-1,NA,once,TRBV6-4,16,CASSDSNSGAGNEQFF,TGTGCCAGCAGTGACTCCAATAGTGGAGCCGGCAATGAGCAGTTCTTC
TRBJ1-2,NA,few,TRBV4-1,22,CASSQDKPMTVQTGGQDYGYTF,TGCGCCAGCAGCCAAGATAAGCCGATGACGGTCCAGACCGGGGGGCAAGACTATGGCTACACCTTC
TRBJ1-5,TRBD1,NA,TRBV10-3,13,CAIRGQSNQPQHF,TGTGCCATCAGGGGACAGTCGAATCAGCCCCAGCATTTT
TRBJ2-5,NA,NA,TRBV6-5,15,CASSRLWGGQETQYF,TGTGCCAGCAGTCGGCTGTGGGGAGGACAAGAGACCCAGTACTTC
TRBJ2-6,TRBD1,NA,TRBV10-1,19,CASRPPNRTGPYGANVLTF,TGCGCCAGCAGACCTCCTAATAGGACAGGGCCTTACGGGGCCAACGTCCTGACTTTC
TRBJ2-6,NA,NA,TRBV6-5,15,CASSYGGSGANVLTF,TGTGCCAGCAGTTACGGGGGATCTGGGGCCAACGTCCTGACTTTC
TRBJ2-6,NA,NA,TRBV28,15,CASYRDNSGANVLTF,TGTGCCAGCTATCGGGACAACTCTGGGGCCAACGTCCTGACTTTC
TRBJ1-3,TRBD1,NA,TRBV3-1/TRBV3-2,16,CASSLGTESSGNTIYF,TGTGCCAGCAGCCTCGGGACAGAGAGCTCTGGAAACACCATATATTTT
TRBJ2-3,TRBD1,once,TRBV18,16,CASSPNRGWGTDTQYF,TGTGCCAGCTCACCAAACAGGGGTTGGGGAACAGATACGCAGTATTTT
TRBJ1-1,NA,NA,TRBV5-8,13,CASSPQGFTEAFF,TGTGCCAGCAGCCCTCAGGGTTTCACTGAAGCTTTCTTT
TRBJ1-4,TRBD1,once,TRBV6-5,15,CASSRSTGESEKLFF,TGTGCCAGCAGTCGGTCCACAGGGGAGAGTGAAAAACTGTTTTTT
TRBJ2-1,TRBD1,once,TRBV2,19,CASTTPQGALLSSYNEQFF,TGTGCCAGCACTACCCCGCAGGGGGCCCTTCTTAGCTCCTACAATGAGCAGTTCTTC
TRBJ1-2,NA,NA,TRBV4-1,15,CASSQKTLINYGYTF,TGCGCCAGCAGCCAGAAGACACTGATCAACTATGGCTACACCTTC
TRBJ2-7,NA,NA,TRBV30,14,CAWSMGWGAYEQYF,TGTGCCTGGAGTATGGGTTGGGGCGCCTACGAGCAGTACTTC
TRBJ1-5,NA,NA,TRBV5-6,14,CASSRDGGNQPQHF,TGTGCCAGCAGCCGGGACGGTGGCAATCAGCCCCAGCATTTT
TRBJ1-1,TRBD1,NA,TRBV4-2,21,CASSQAFTINTGGSAPPEAFF,TGTGCCAGCAGCCAGGCCTTCACTATCAACACAGGGGGCTCGGCTCCACCTGAAGCTTTCTTT
TRBJ2-5,TRBD1,NA,TRBV5-5,15,CASSWEGTAQETQYF,TGTGCCAGCAGCTGGGAAGGGACAGCTCAAGAGACCCAGTACTTC
TRBJ2-2,TRBD2,NA,TRBV9,16,CASSATSGTNTGELFF,TGTGCCAGCAGCGCGACTAGCGGGACGAACACCGGGGAGCTGTTTTTT
TRBJ2-3,NA,NA,TRBV25-1,12,CASRATGDTQYF,TGTGCCAGCAGGGCGACGGGAGATACGCAGTATTTT
TRBJ2-7,NA,NA,TRBV9,15,CASSVASQGLYEQYF,TGTGCCAGCAGCGTAGCTTCACAGGGACTCTACGAGCAGTACTTC
TRBJ1-3,NA,NA,TRBV19,18,CASSIEDRQVFSGNTIYF,TGTGCCAGTAGTATAGAGGACCGACAGGTATTCTCTGGAAACACCATATATTTT
TRBJ1-2,NA,NA,TRBV29-1,11,CSLGDFYGYTF,TGCAGCTTGGGGGATTTCTATGGCTACACCTTC
TRBJ2-2,TRBD2,once,TRBV5-1,17,CASSLAGLYVNTGELFF,TGCGCCAGCAGCCTAGCGGGCCTATACGTTAACACCGGGGAGCTGTTTTTT
TRBJ1-6,NA,NA,TRBV24-1,14,CATSRAGDNSPLHF,TGTGCCACCAGTCGGGCAGGTGATAATTCACCCCTCCACTTT
TRBJ2-3,NA,NA,TRBV5-5,17,CASSLAPLTGTTDTQYF,TGTGCCAGCAGCTTGGCCCCCTTAACAGGGACCACAGATACGCAGTATTTT
TRBJ2-7,TRBD2,NA,TRBV11-2,16,CASSPRLAGGSYEQYF,TGTGCCAGCAGCCCCCGACTAGCGGGAGGATCCTACGAGCAGTACTTC